Below, 24 T cell receptor beta chains from the same sample are listed, as sequenced in a study of T cells in Graves' hyperthyroidism and ophthalmopathy. Researchers amplified the TCR beta CDR3 regions from RNA transcripts. Initially, a first-round RT-PCR of the TCR CDR3 employed the HTBI primer set. TCRdb ran MiXCR on the multiplex PCR reads and lists one entry per CDR3 protein. The table includes under 700,000 distinct CDR3 sequences, under 60% detected once. The sequencing sample was made of peripheral blood or thyroid tissue (not recorded which). These receptors all stem from a young woman with Graves' hyperthyroidism.

In this sample, this clonotype turned up many times. The chain uses TRBV24-1 and TRBJ1-1, with D uncertain. The CDR3 contains 13 residues. Trimming left V 3 bases short and J 3 bases short, with 7 bases between. The V gene's germline CDR1 is KGHDR and CDR2 SFDVKD. CDR3 bases: TGTGCCACCAGTGATCCTTTCGACACTGAAGCTTTCTTT. It encodes CATSDPFDTEAFF.

This clonotype was seen repeatedly, ten times or more. The chain employs TRBV15 and TRBJ2-5, with D possibly matching TRBD1 (5 bases). Germline loops: CDR1 LNHNV, CDR2 YYDKDF (reference sequence). The V and J ends lost 1 base and 1 base respectively, with 10 bases between them. The CDR3 consists of 15 residues. CDR3 bases: TGTGCCACCAGCAGAGTTCCAGGGCGCCAAGAGACCCAGTACTTC. It is translated as CATSRVPGRQETQYF.

Concerning this clonotype itself: One end of the junction varies from germline; a read error may be responsible. The V gene is TRBV7-3, the J gene TRBJ1-1; a possible D gene is TRBD1 (5 bases). This CDR3 has 14 residues. Per the germline V gene, CDR1 is SGHTA and CDR2 is FQGTGA. CDR3 in amino acids: CASSQTVMNTEAFF. The CDR3, as DNA: TGTGCCAGCAGCCAGACAGTCATGAACACTGAGGCTTTCTTT.

This clonotype was detected only a few times. V usage is TRBV9 and J usage is TRBJ2-7, with TRBD2 identical over 7 bases. The CDR3 spans 15 residues. V dropped 0 bases and J dropped 4; count of bases not matched to a gene: 7. The germline V gene has CDR1 SGDLS and CDR2 YYNGEE. CDR3 DNA sequence: TGTGCCAGCAGCGTAGAAAGCGGGACCTCATACGAGCAGTACTTC. This sequence encodes CASSVESGTSYEQYF.

This chain joins TRBV20-1 and TRBJ2-7; 7 bases are a match to TRBD2. With V trimmed by 0 bases and J by 6 bases, 5 bases remained unmatched. The germline V gene has CDR1 DFQATT and CDR2 SNEGSKA (reference sequence). The CDR3 runs to 13 residues. The DNA for the CDR3 is TGCAGTGCTAGAGATCTTACGGGAGGCGAGCAGTACTTC. Encoded protein: CSARDLTGGEQYF.

With respect to this clonotype: The CDR3 carries no conserved terminal phenylalanine or tryptophan, so it likely arises from a read error. Because the CDR3's place on the DNA is in doubt, the DNA is left out and the CDR3 is given as listed by TCRdb. This sequence joins TRBV24-1 and TRBJ2-5; TRBD1 reflects the table's D call only, with no check against the DNA. The CDR3 length is 8 residues, termini included. CDR1 and CDR2 (germline): KGHDR, SFDVKD. The CDR3 loop reads CANSRESA.

In this sample, this clonotype turned up a few times. The chain is built from TRBV7-2 and TRBJ2-2; D is unresolved. Deletions cut 3 bases from V and 3 bases from J, with 8 bases between. The germline CDR1 and CDR2 sequences are SGHTA and FQGNSA. CDR3 size: 14 residues. This chain's CDR3 is CASSLNPYTGELFF. As DNA, the CDR3 is TGTGCCAGCAGCTTGAACCCTTACACCGGGGAGCTGTTTTTT.

This clonotype appeared a few times. This chain uses TRBV7-9 with TRBJ2-7, with D perhaps given as TRBD1 or TRBD2 (5 bases each). The V end was cut by 3 bases, the J end by 7 bases, with 19 bases between. The CDR3 covers 15 residues. The germline V gene encodes CDR1 SEHNR and CDR2 FQNEAQ (reference sequence). CDR3 loop: CASSFRDGATEEQYF. CDR3 bases: TGTGCCAGCAGCTTCCGGGACGGCGCTACTGAGGAGCAGTACTTC. The full variable domain, its missing parts supplied by reference TRBV7-9 and TRBJ2-7, is DTGVSQNPRHKITKRGQNVTFRCDPISEHNRLYWYRQTLGQGPEFLTYFQNEAQLEKSRLLSDRFSAERPKGSFSTLEIQRTEQGDSAMYLCASSFRDGATEEQYFGPGTRLTVT.

The chain has TRBV25-1 and TRBJ1-2, with D hard to call. The V end lost 5 bases, the J end lost 7 bases, and 20 bases lay between the germline ends. CDR1 and CDR2 (germline): MGHDK, SYGVNS. This CDR3 is built from 15 residues. CDR3 protein: CASSTRASVAGGYTF. Here the CDR3 DNA reads TGTGCCAGCAGTACCCGGGCCTCAGTTGCGGGTGGCTACACCTTC.

The sample holds a few counts of this clonotype. V is TRBV7-9 and J is TRBJ2-5, with 8 nucleotides matching TRBD2. Germline V gives CDR1 SEHNR, CDR2 FQNEAQ (reference sequence). V lost 5 bases to trimming and J lost 2 bases; unmatched junction nucleotides: 10. This CDR3 has 16 residues. CDR3 protein: CASSPPLSGTQETQYF. In DNA, the CDR3 is TGTGCCAGCAGCCCCCCGCTTAGCGGGACACAAGAGACCCAGTACTTC.

V usage is TRBV19 and J usage is TRBJ1-5, with no clear D. There are 12 residues in the CDR3. V lost 7 bases to trimming and J lost 7 bases, with 11 bases between them. CDR1 is LNHDA and CDR2 is SQIVND in the germline V gene (reference sequence). CDR3 loop: CASMGTDQPQHF. The CDR3 DNA is TGTGCCAGTATGGGAACCGACCAGCCCCAGCATTTT.

Concerning this clonotype: A read error may account for a junction end that differs from germline. V and J are TRBV5-5 and TRBJ2-7; 7 bases agree with TRBD2. From germline, CDR1 is SGHKS and CDR2 YYEKEE (reference sequence). The CDR3 has 15 residues. This CDR3 reads CACSLSGTSSYEQYF. As DNA, the CDR3 is TGTGCCTGCAGCCTAAGCGGGACGAGCTCCTACGAGCAGTACTTC.

The table lists this clonotype with a few counts. The rearrangement uses TRBV9 and TRBJ1-1; D call uncertain. This CDR3 is built from 13 residues. Per the germline V gene, CDR1 is SGDLS and CDR2 is YYNGEE. V shed 0 bases and J shed 5 bases, with 8 bases lying between them. The DNA for the CDR3 is TGTGCCAGCAGCGTAGGACTATGGACTGAAGCTTTCTTT. It yields the protein CASSVGLWTEAFF.

This clonotype was seen a handful of times. The chain employs TRBV7-2 and TRBJ2-7; no firm D call. CDR1 is SGHTA, CDR2 FQGNSA, per germline. Trimming pared 3 bases from V and 0 bases from J, leaving 9 bases between. The CDR3 extends over 14 amino acids. This CDR3 reads CASSFVQNSYEQYF. The CDR3 nucleotides read TGTGCCAGCAGCTTCGTACAGAACTCCTACGAGCAGTACTTC.

A single count supports this clonotype. This chain links TRBV7-2 with TRBJ2-7, with unresolved D. The CDR3 loop spans 11 amino acids. V lost 6 bases and J lost 4, with 7 bases in between. Germline lookup yields CDR1 SGHTA and CDR2 FQGNSA. In DNA form, the CDR3 reads TGTGCCAGCAGAAGGGCTTACGAGCAGTACTTC. It is translated as CASRRAYEQYF. Full variable domain (rest looked up from reference TRBV7-2 and TRBJ2-7): GAGVSQSPSNKVTEKGKDVELRCDPISGHTALYWYRQSLGQGLEFLIYFQGNSAPDKSGLPSDRFSAERTGGSVSTLTIQRTQQEDSAVYLCASRRAYEQYFGPGTRLTVT.

The J gene is TRBJ2-2, the V gene TRBV7-3; D gene unclear. V shed 2 bases and J shed 6 bases, with 7 bases lying between them. The CDR3 totals 13 residues. The germline V gene encodes CDR1 SGHTA and CDR2 FQGTGA. CDR3 region: CASSLDAAGELFF. The CDR3 region has the DNA TGTGCCAGCAGCTTAGACGCCGCCGGGGAGCTGTTTTTT.

This clonotype appeared many times. This rearrangement joins TRBV7-2 to TRBJ2-7, with 8 bases aligning to TRBD1. This CDR3 has 16 residues. The junction had 7 bases not matched to a gene; V was cut back by 2 bases and J by 1 base. The V gene's germline CDR1 is SGHTA and CDR2 FQGNSA. CDR3 DNA sequence: TGTGCCAGCAGCTTAAGGGACAGGCCACGGTCCTACGAGCAGTACTTC. It specifies CASSLRDRPRSYEQYF.

Concerning this clonotype: A single base separates this from a much larger clone, so it may be a read error. The chain joins TRBV7-2 to TRBJ1-6, with 8 positions matching TRBD1. Germline CDR1 and CDR2: SGHTA and FQGNSA. This CDR3 contains 14 residues. Losses at the gene ends were 5 bases for V and 10 bases for J; bases not matched to a gene: 7. The CDR3 region is CASSREQGGSPLHF. The CDR3 DNA reads as TGTGCCAGCAGCCGAGAACAGGGGGGATCACCCCTCCACTTT.

Details on this clonotype: A read error may explain this, as a much larger clone is one base away. This chain joins TRBV11-1 and TRBJ1-1; no definite D call. The CDR3 spans 13 residues. Germline V gene sequence: CDR1 SGHAT, CDR2 FQDESV (reference sequence). With 0 bases removed from V and 7 bases from J, the gap between germline ends came to 9 bases. CDR3 amino acids: CASSLASWSEAFF. In DNA, the CDR3 is TGTGCCAGCAGCTTAGCGTCCTGGAGTGAAGCTTTCTTT.

This clonotype was counted a few times. The V call is TRBV6-1, the J call TRBJ2-5; D remains ambiguous. With the DNA end fitting TRBJ2-7 better, the J assignment may be wrong. There are 14 residues in the CDR3. Germline lookup yields CDR1 MNHNS and CDR2 SASEGT. CDR3 in DNA: TGTGCCAGCAGCGTCGACCAGGAACTCTACGAGCAGTACTTC. It encodes CASSVDQELYEQYF.

This sequence joins TRBV12-3 or TRBV12-4 and TRBJ1-1; D is possibly TRBD1 (5 bases). V was trimmed by 6 bases and J by 12 bases, leaving 17 bases between them. The CDR3 consists of 12 residues. The CDR3 region has the DNA TGTGCCAGCAGGTTATGGGGACGAAGGACTTTCTTT. Translated, it gives CASRLWGRRTFF.

Turning to this clonotype: This is likely a read error, given that the CDR3 carries no conserved phenylalanine or tryptophan at its end. The DNA is left out, because the CDR3 cannot be placed on it with certainty; the CDR3 is given as TCRdb lists it. This chain uses TRBV7-2 with TRBJ2-7; the table's D gene call, TRBD2, was not cross checked with the DNA. Inclusive of both ends, the CDR3 amounts to 9 amino acids. The germline V gene encodes CDR1 SGHTA and CDR2 FQGNSA. The CDR3: CASSLASAG.

This clonotype has at least ten counts. The chain has TRBV7-9 and TRBJ1-6; the D is unclear. V lost 1 base and J 7 bases, leaving 8 bases between the germline ends. The CDR3 totals 14 residues. Germline CDR1 reads SEHNR; CDR2 reads FQNEAQ (reference sequence). CDR3 bases: TGTGCCAGCAGCTTAGAACAGCTCAATTCACCCCTCCACTTT. Its translation: CASSLEQLNSPLHF.

The chain uses TRBV5-1 and TRBJ2-5; 9 positions agree with TRBD2. Germline CDR1 is SGHRS and CDR2 is YFSETQ. V trimming: 2 bases; J trimming: 11 bases; junction bases outside the gene matches: 16. This CDR3 has 16 amino acids. DNA for the CDR3: TGCGCCAGCAGCTTAGGGGCGGGAGGGCCTTCATGGGAGCAGTACTTC. Translation: CASSLGAGGPSWEQYF.